A single sample is the source of the 19 T cell receptor beta chains below, sequenced in a study of blood T cell repertoires in COVID-19. Repertoires were generated with immunoSEQ multiplex PCR, while TCRdb's copy carries only in-frame clones and drops some. The sample shows 250,000 or so clones, 80% to 90% of them seen only once. Sequencing used PBMCs or T cells enriched from blood (not recorded which). These receptors came from a woman aged 40-49 years who had been exposed to COVID-19.

This clone was counted ten times or more. The rearrangement joins TRBV28 to TRBJ2-7; no definite D call. CDR1 and CDR2 (germline): MDHEN, SYDVKM. V was trimmed by 2 bases and J by 2 bases, leaving 7 bases between them. This CDR3 is built from 13 residues. The CDR3: CASSLTDTYEQYF. The DNA of the CDR3 is TGTGCCAGCAGTTTAACAGACACCTACGAGCAGTACTTC.

The chain is built from TRBV11-3 and TRBJ1-1; D possibly corresponds to TRBD1 (5 bases). The germline V and J ends were trimmed by 5 bases and 2 bases, with 9 bases remaining between them. CDR3 length: 13 amino acids. Germline CDR1 SGHNT, CDR2 YENEEA. The CDR3 protein is CASSPRGNTEAFF. CDR3 in DNA: TGTGCCAGCAGCCCAAGGGGAAACACTGAAGCTTTCTTT.

The chain joins TRBV18 to TRBJ1-5; the D is unclear. Germline CDR1 KGHSH, CDR2 LQKENI. The CDR3 is 13 amino acids. V dropped 3 bases and J dropped 5 bases, with 8 bases sitting between them. The CDR3, as DNA: TGTGCCAGCTCACCCGAGGTTGATCAGCCCCAGCATTTT. It specifies CASSPEVDQPQHF.

This clone appeared once. This chain links TRBV2 with TRBJ1-1, with 9 bases that match TRBD1. Germline assignment: CDR1 SNHLY and CDR2 FYNNEI. V was pared by 2 bases and J by 5 bases, with 9 bases of the junction left unmatched. The CDR3 spans 16 residues. CDR3 protein: CASSERRGQGWTEAFF. The CDR3 coding sequence is TGTGCCAGCAGTGAACGCCGGGGACAGGGTTGGACTGAAGCTTTCTTT.

The V gene is TRBV5-1, the J gene TRBJ1-5, with D possibly matching TRBD1 (6 bases). V was pared by 0 bases and J by 4 bases, with 11 bases between. The germline gives CDR1 SGHRS, CDR2 YFSETQ. CDR3 length: 15 amino acids. In nucleotides, the CDR3 is TGCGCCAGCAGCTTGGTGTCAGGGGCTAATCAGCCCCAGCATTTT. Its protein is CASSLVSGANQPQHF.

The chain is built from TRBV3-1 (or the pseudogene TRBV3-2) and TRBJ2-7, with 9 bases fitting TRBD2. CDR1 LGHDT and CDR2 YNNKEL come from the germline V gene (reference sequence). The V and J ends lost 1 base and 3 bases, in that order; junction bases with no gene match: 10. The CDR3 loop spans 17 amino acids. The CDR3 here is CASSQGIGPSGVYEQYF. DNA of the CDR3: TGTGCCAGCAGCCAAGGAATAGGGCCTAGCGGGGTCTACGAGCAGTACTTC.

The sample holds one count of this clone. The V call is TRBV10-2, the J call TRBJ1-5; D not certain. The CDR3 sequence is 14 residues long. Germline V CDR1 and CDR2: WSHSY, SAAADI. With 3 bases removed from V and 4 bases from J, the gap between germline ends came to 10 bases. The CDR3 is CASSDNSGNQPQHF. The CDR3 DNA follows: TGCGCCAGCAGTGACAACAGTGGGAATCAGCCCCAGCATTTT.

The V gene is TRBV4-3, the J gene TRBJ2-1; D not resolved. CDR3 size: 19 residues. Germline V lookup: CDR1 LGHNA, CDR2 YSLEER. Trimming left V 3 bases short and J 2 bases short, with 23 bases between. The CDR3 nucleotides are TGCGCCAGCAGCCATCATGACTGGTATAGTCCGGAACCCTACAATGAGCAGTTCTTC. Its protein is CASSHHDWYSPEPYNEQFF.

CDR3: CASSLNQGVPYGYTF. CDR3 coding DNA: TGTGCCAGCAGCTTGAATCAAGGGGTACCCTATGGCTACACCTTC. The chain carries TRBV5-5 and TRBJ1-2; D is perhaps TRBD1 (5 bases). Per the germline V gene, CDR1 is SGHKS and CDR2 is YYEKEE (reference sequence). Trimming left V 1 base short and J 4 bases short, with 14 bases between. The CDR3 runs 15 residues.

The chain links TRBV4-3 to TRBJ2-1, with 9 bases lining up with TRBD2. V lost 3 bases to trimming and J lost 5 bases; unmatched junction nucleotides: 8. Germline V gene data show CDR1 as LGHNA and CDR2 as YSLEER. The length of the CDR3 is 16 residues. CDR3 sequence (DNA): TGCGCCAGCAGCCACCGTAGCGGGAGTGGGAACAATGAGCAGTTCTTC. Translating gives CASSHRSGSGNNEQFF.

This CDR3 is CASSSGAGTEAFF. Here the CDR3 DNA reads TGTGCCAGCAGCTCAGGGGCCGGCACTGAAGCTTTCTTT. The chain recombines TRBV7-6 with TRBJ1-1, with TRBD1 as a possible D gene (6 bases). The length of the CDR3 is 13 residues. Trimming took 4 bases from V and 4 from J, leaving 10 bases between them. CDR1 is SGHVS, CDR2 FNYEAQ, per germline.

This clone was seen a single time. The chain has TRBV9 and TRBJ1-5, with D possibly matching TRBD1 (6 bases). With 2 bases removed from V and 0 bases from J, the gap between germline ends came to 9 bases. Looked up from germline, CDR1 is SGDLS and CDR2 is YYNGEE. The CDR3 loop spans 15 amino acids. The CDR3 bases are TGTGCCAGCAGCGTGACAGGAGATAGCAATCAGCCCCAGCATTTT. Amino acid sequence: CASSVTGDSNQPQHF.

The CDR3 DNA sequence: TGTGCCAGCAGCACCTCTTTCGACAGGGCGAACACTGAAGCTTTCTTT. Its protein is CASSTSFDRANTEAFF. The chain uses TRBV7-9 and TRBJ1-1; 7 nucleotides agree with TRBD1. This CDR3 has 16 amino acids. Germline V gives CDR1 SEHNR, CDR2 FQNEAQ (reference sequence). V trimming: 5 bases; J trimming: 1 base; junction bases outside the gene matches: 10. Complete variable domain (other parts from reference TRBV7-9 and TRBJ1-1): DTGVSQNPRHKITKRGQNVTFRCDPISEHNRLYWYRQTLGQGPEFLTYFQNEAQLEKSRLLSDRFSAERPKGSFSTLEIQRTEQGDSAMYLCASSTSFDRANTEAFFGQGTRLTVV.

The V call is TRBV7-8, the J call TRBJ1-5, with 7 bases matching TRBD1. This CDR3 comprises 13 residues. The germline V gene encodes CDR1 SGHVS and CDR2 FQNEAQ. The J segment lost 6 bases and the V segment lost 5 bases, leaving 4 bases of the junction unmatched. The DNA for the CDR3 is TGTGCCAGCAGCATAGACAGGGCTCAGCCCCAGCATTTT. Residues: CASSIDRAQPQHF. Drawing the rest from reference TRBV7-8 and TRBJ1-5, the complete variable domain is GAGVSQSPRYKVAKRGQDVALRCDPISGHVSLFWYQQALGQGPEFLTYFQNEAQLDKSGLPSDRFFAERPEGSVSTLKIQRTQQEDSAVYLCASSIDRAQPQHFGDGTRLSIL.

The CDR3 DNA sequence: TGTGCCAGCAGCGGAACGGGGGGGGTCAATGAGCAGTTCTTC. It translates to CASSGTGGVNEQFF. J is TRBJ2-1 and V is TRBV7-2; TRBD2 matches at 8 bases. The CDR3 totals 14 residues. The V and J ends lost 5 bases and 6 bases, in that order; junction bases with no gene match: 6. The germline gives CDR1 SGHTA, CDR2 FQGNSA.

This clone was picked up a small number of times. The V call is TRBV12-5, the J call TRBJ2-1; D is possibly TRBD1 (5 bases). The CDR3 sequence is 15 residues long. V lost 3 bases and J 3 bases, leaving 12 bases between the germline ends. Germline-derived CDR1 and CDR2 are LGHNT and FRNRAP. The DNA for the CDR3 is TGTGCTAGTGGTTTTGACAGCCGTTTCTACAATGAGCAGTTCTTC. Amino acids: CASGFDSRFYNEQFF.

V and J are TRBV6-5 and TRBJ1-4; D perhaps matches TRBD1 (6 bases). Germline-derived CDR1 and CDR2 are MNHEY and SVGAGI. This CDR3 region has 14 residues. Trimming stripped 6 bases from V and 7 bases from J, with 15 bases between. CDR3 residues: CASSRGLWGEKLFF. The DNA of the CDR3 is TGTGCCAGCAGCAGGGGACTATGGGGTGAAAAACTGTTTTTT.

V usage is TRBV5-1 and J usage is TRBJ1-4; D is possibly TRBD1 (6 bases). Germline CDR1 is SGHRS and CDR2 is YFSETQ. Trimming removed 7 bases at V and 7 bases at J, with 20 bases between. The CDR3 has 15 amino acids. The CDR3 reads CASQEVQGAGEKLFF. CDR3 nucleotides: TGCGCCAGCCAAGAGGTACAGGGTGCGGGTGAAAAACTGTTTTTT.

V gene TRBV5-8 combines with J gene TRBJ2-3, with 9 bases matching TRBD2. After removal of 1 base from V and 1 base from J, the junction contained 10 bases not matched to a gene. The CDR3 consists of 18 residues. Germline-derived CDR1 and CDR2 are SGHTS and YDEGEE. Here the CDR3 reads CASSLYILRTSGTDTQYF. CDR3 coding DNA: TGTGCCAGCAGCTTGTACATTCTTCGGACTAGCGGCACAGATACGCAGTATTTT.